This TCR beta chain was recorded in a study of human T cells and chemical hapten exposure (dated by TCRdb to about 2021). At the level of the whole study: For sensitization, 2% DPC in acetone was applied to an approximately 2 cm by approximately 2 cm area of upper inner arm skin. Patients additionally received weekly therapeutic DPC doses to the scalp throughout the approximately 25-week study period. Patch tests used Finn chambers with 0.01% DPC on the upper back, scored after 6 days by International Contact Dermatitis Research Group standards. Most of the patients in the cohort were female, and the cohort covered alopecia areata with under or over 50% scalp involvement, alopecia totalis and alopecia universalis. Libraries were pooled for sequencing, and variation in per-sample TCR yields was attributed mainly to small differences in library volumes within the pool. This study followed changes in the peripheral blood TCR repertoire in vivo during primary and secondary sensitization of alopecia patients to the hapten diphenylcyclopropenone (DPC). Blood samples were taken from patients before sensitization (week 0) and at 2, 6 and about 24 weeks after DPC sensitization. Blood for TCR sequencing was provided by twenty-nine alopecia patients at one to four time points (pre-sensitization, 2, 6 and 24 weeks).

Relative to germline, V is missing 5 bases and J is missing 8 bases, with 5 bases of the junction outside any gene match. The CDR1 and CDR2 encoded by the germline V gene are KGHSH and LQKENI. The CDR3 has 13 amino acids, counting the end cysteine and phenylalanine. The read is trimmed to its CDR3 DNA, 39 bases read in frame from base 1. Overall study results and their limits: Significantly more large CDR3 similarity clusters were formed by expanded TCRs than by pre-sensitization or healthy control sets, consistent with antigen-driven responses. Patch test score was positively correlated with the number of PT1 expanded TCRs, with significance at thresholds 8, 16 and 32 but not at 4. Repeated subsampling changed both the strength of the expansion versus patch-test correlation and the threshold at which that correlation became significant. No change with DPC sensitization was found in the number of TCRs above 1 in 1000 frequency, and no evidence of global repertoire structure alterations was found. Alopecia, a presumed autoimmune disease, was present in all patients, so the immune response of the patients might differ from that of healthy individuals.

The intended sense of this specimen's time point label: patch test 1, 2 weeks after DPC sensitization. The sample's treatment or condition label, decoded: therapeutic diphenylcyclopropenone sensitization with weekly scalp DPC. At every patch-test visit, the blood draw took place before the patch test was put on. To be eligible, patients had to be aged 18 to 70, diagnosed with alopecia and judged suitable for DPC therapy, while pregnant patients were excluded. Total RNA was extracted from unfractionated whole blood that had been collected in Tempus Blood RNA tubes. Libraries came from RACE. TCRdb shows the sequencer as NextSeq 500. During library preparation, unique molecular identifiers were attached to individual cDNA molecules so that TCRs could be counted in a quantitative, reproducible way. Each blood RNA sample was used to sequence both TCR alpha and TCR beta chains. As for how the authors treated the data: A median of roughly 100,000 TCRs per sample was observed, with a range of 23,224 to 690,600. The Decombinator software suite was used to annotate V, J and CDR3 in the TCR reads. To make PS versus PT1 abundance plots, every sample was subsampled to the same number of TCRs (28,000). Expanded TCRs were defined as absent before sensitization and observed at least eight times at the 2-week time point. TCRdb ran its own pipeline on the public reads, namely fastp trimming at Q25 and MiXCR clone calling, and kept in-frame beta chains. Identical CDR3 protein sequences are pooled into one entry, listed with their most common genes and DNA. The V and J calls were determined by TCRdb, not by the authors. Recorded for this sample are 100,000 to 150,000 distinct CDR3 sequences; approximately 13% of them occurred a single time. The top ten constitute less than 0.95% of the sample.

A few counts support this clonotype. Its antigen specificity is not known. Per-base quality was not reported, and no clone a single base away is much larger than it. This clonotype originated in a man between 18 and 35 years old with alopecia areata. Some clones in this sample may be carry-over from other donors' samples. Here the chain combines TRBV18 and TRBJ2-1; 8 junctional bases match TRBD2. Material: whole blood, obtained in connection with sensitization to the hapten diphenylcyclopropenone (DPC). CDR3 region: CASSMRGAYEQFF. The DNA sequence is as follows: TGTGCCAGCTCAATGCGGGGGGCCTATGAGCAGTTCTTC.